This T cell receptor beta chain is from a study of technical replicates of blood from several donors. This CDR3 comprises 16 residues. J was trimmed by 5 bases and V by 7 bases; bases with no gene match: 19. CDR1 is GTSNPN, CDR2 SVGIG, per germline (reference sequence). Only in-frame clones appear in the TCRdb table, and some are missing; sequencing was by immunoSEQ multiplex PCR. The top ten hold around 9.1% of the sample, which has about 15,000 clones, about four fifths seen once. Material for sequencing was PBMCs. The chain links TRBV30 to TRBJ2-5; TRBD1 aligns across 7 bases. The receptor was derived from a human donor in good health. Some clones in this sample may be carry-over from other donors' samples. CDR3: CASTSRGRQGSETQYF. CDR3 DNA sequence: TGTGCCTCAACTTCCCGCGGCCGACAGGGTTCCGAGACCCAGTACTTC.